The sequence of this T cell receptor beta chain was determined in a study of cytomegalovirus exposure and HLA in healthy donors. Whole-study results and caveats: Most sequenced TCRs were rare (though some public TCRs occurred in many donors). Specificity of a few CMV-associated chains for CMV antigens was verified in vitro.

The primer mix had 60 Vbeta and 13 Jbeta primers. The data were produced by immunoSEQ multiplex PCR, yet TCRdb's version contains in-frame clones alone and is incomplete. The sample holds approximately 60,000 clones, roughly 83% seen once. The germline gives CDR1 GTSNPN, CDR2 SVGIG (reference sequence). The CDR3 is 12 residues long. V was clipped by 2 bases and J by 5 bases, with 9 bases between them. There were likely unrecorded immune exposures, though donors were nominally healthy when sampled. On this clone: Antigen specificity is unknown.

This receptor was taken from a man aged 35 to 55 in good health and CMV-seronegative. Sequencing input: PBMCs. The chain uses TRBV30 and TRBJ1-1, with D possibly TRBD1 on 5 matching bases. CDR3 in amino acids: CAWSRGRTEAFF. As DNA, the CDR3 is TGTGCCTGGAGTAGGGGTCGGACTGAAGCTTTCTTT.